Below, one T cell receptor beta chain is given with its context. This clone was detected a few times. Its antigen remains undetermined. Base qualities are not provided; no much larger clone lies one nucleotide away. This sample is drawn from a study of CD8+ T cells in alopecia areata (dated by TCRdb to the late 2010s). Study-level background: Treated patients were enrolled in an open-label pilot trial of oral tofacitinib, 5 to 10 mg twice daily, for moderate-to-severe alopecia areata. The study used high-throughput TCRbeta sequencing to examine T cell clonal expansion in alopecia areata, in both the C3H/HeJ mouse model and human patients. Biopsies were taken from tofacitinib-treated patients at baseline and again at 4 and 24 weeks into treatment, and several of those patients also had a later scalp biopsy. For the treated patients, the SALT score, which quantifies what percentage of scalp surface area is affected, served as the measure of disease severity. RNA was obtained with the PAXgene miRNA kit for fixed scalp, the miRNeasy kit for PBMCs, and the RNeasy kit for mouse skin. On the human side, TCRbeta sequencing was run on scalp tissue and on sorted CD4+ and CD8+ peripheral blood T cells from healthy controls and from alopecia areata patients with either patchy or totalis/universalis disease. Patients received tofacitinib for 6 to 18 months and were then followed off drug for 6 months to check for delayed response and recurrence. Clonality in the scalp was compared among normal scalp (n=4), patchy alopecia areata scalp (n=8), and alopecia totalis/universalis scalp (n=8). Amplification of TCRbeta CDR3 regions was done by immunoSEQ multiplex PCR using 35 Vbeta forward primers and 13 Jbeta reverse primers. General study outcomes and caveats: Unlike mouse skin, where gammadelta T cells dominate, normal human skin contains resident alphabeta T cells that get sequenced too, which complicates analysis of the scalp TCR repertoire. Higher clonality and more expanded CD8+ clones were observed in lesional scalp than in normal scalp, particularly in alopecia totalis/universalis, a finding suggestive of antigenic drive. Because the treated cohort was small and had just a single nonresponder, larger studies are needed to establish links between baseline CD8+ expansion and response. During tofacitinib treatment, many expanded lesional clones remained in scalp and blood, and this persistence may partly explain relapse after treatment is stopped. Tofacitinib significantly decreased scalp clonality and the number of expanded CD8+ clones among the top 100 scalp clones. Compared with mice, TCR sequences shared between patients were less clear, possibly partly because of HLA diversity across the patient population.

The library was produced with the immunoSEQ multiplex PCR assay. RNA was extracted from all samples and reverse transcribed into cDNA as template for TCR sequencing. SuperScript III was used for first-strand cDNA synthesis, primed with a 2:1 mix of oligo-dT and random hexamers. A synthetic immune receptor repertoire was used to assess amplification bias, and residual bias was removed computationally. The published analysis was carried out like this. Raw reads were preprocessed to remove errors, and CDR3 was defined by IMGT conventions from the conserved cysteine to phenylalanine. Clonality was computed by normalizing Shannon entropy by log2 of the number of productive unique TCRs and subtracting the result from 1. Scalp TCRbeta sequences were cross-referenced with sorted blood CD4 and CD8 repertoires so that the CD4 or CD8 identity of scalp clones could be inferred. TCRdb took over this immuneACCESS table, retaining in-frame rearrangements with V and J assigned. Such tables are incomplete; in checked studies, under half of the missing clones stem from an unresolved V gene, and the remainder is unexplained. D and trimming come from the DNA, and the V and J calls and clone size come from that table. The sample has about 76,000 clones on record, 29% of them singletons. The leading ten clones occupy about 15% of the sample.

The sample's time point label, decoded: about 4 weeks on oral tofacitinib. Per the publication, the treatment or condition label means: oral pan-JAK inhibitor, 5-10 mg twice daily. From alopecia areata patients, peripheral blood was collected along with lesional scalp punch biopsies. PBMCs were separated by density centrifugation and stained for CD3, CD4 and CD8, after which CD4+ and CD8+ T cells were sorted on a FACSAria. The CDR3 numbers 15 residues from cysteine through phenylalanine. The retained sequence is limited to the CDR3, 45 bases, with the frame set at the first base. The germline V gene yields SGHVS for CDR1 and FQNEAQ for CDR2. V is cut by 5 bases and J by 6 bases, and the space between the germline ends is 16 bases.

The receptor chain draws on TRBV7-8 and TRBJ2-2; the D region possibly corresponds to TRBD2 (5 bases align). This TCR was sampled from a human donor with alopecia areata. The material sequenced was CD8+ T cells sorted from blood, taken at week 4, from a patient treated with tofacitinib. Here is the DNA: TGTGCCAGCAGCCCAAAAGGGAGTCGGGCCGGGGAGCTGTTTTTT. Its coded protein is CASSPKGSRAGELFF.